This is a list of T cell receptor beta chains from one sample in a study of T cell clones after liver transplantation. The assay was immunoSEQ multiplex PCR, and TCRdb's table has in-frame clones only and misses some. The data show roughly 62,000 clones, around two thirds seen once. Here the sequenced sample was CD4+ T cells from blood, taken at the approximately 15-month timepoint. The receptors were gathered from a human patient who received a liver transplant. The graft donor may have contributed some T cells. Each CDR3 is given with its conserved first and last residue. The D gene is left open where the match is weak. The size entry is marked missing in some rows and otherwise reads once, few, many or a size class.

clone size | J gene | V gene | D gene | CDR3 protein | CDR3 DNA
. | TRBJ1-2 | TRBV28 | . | CASSEPRGLAFDYTF | TGTGCCAGCAGTGAACCCAGGGGACTGGCTTTTGACTACACCTTC
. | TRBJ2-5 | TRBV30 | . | CAWSVGWRETQYF | TGTGCCTGGAGTGTGGGGTGGCGAGAGACCCAGTACTTC
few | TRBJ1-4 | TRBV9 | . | CASSVDEGAGEKLFF | TGTGCCAGCAGCGTAGATGAAGGGGCAGGGGAAAAACTGTTTTTT
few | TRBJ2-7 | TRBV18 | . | CASSDTTSTYEQYF | TGTGCCAGCTCGGACACAACTAGCACCTACGAGCAGTACTTC
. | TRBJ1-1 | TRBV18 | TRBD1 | CASSLWDRSGDTEAFF | TGTGCCAGCTCACTCTGGGACAGATCGGGGGACACTGAAGCTTTCTTT
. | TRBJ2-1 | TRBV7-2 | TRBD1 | CASSLEMLGTGTDNEQFF | TGTGCCAGCAGCTTAGAGATGTTGGGGACAGGGACTGACAATGAGCAGTTCTTC
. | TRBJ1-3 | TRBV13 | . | CASSRGNSGNTIYF | TGTGCCAGCAGCCGAGGGAACTCTGGAAACACCATATATTTT
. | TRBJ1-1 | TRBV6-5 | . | CASSYSKGQGNTEAFF | TGTGCCAGCAGTTACTCGAAGGGGCAGGGGAACACTGAAGCTTTCTTT
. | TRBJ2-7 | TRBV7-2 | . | CASSLTTYEQYF | TGTGCCAGCAGCTTAACGACCTACGAGCAGTACTTC
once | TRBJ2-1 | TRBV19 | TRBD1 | CASSPGGGRFYNEQFF | TGTGCCAGTAGTCCAGGGGGCGGACGGTTCTACAATGAGCAGTTCTTC
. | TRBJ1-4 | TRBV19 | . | CATGKALPNEKLFF | TGTGCCACCGGAAAGGCACTGCCAAATGAAAAACTGTTTTTT
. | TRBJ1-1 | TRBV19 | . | CASSRTGGTEAFF | TGTGCCAGTAGTCGAACGGGGGGCACTGAAGCTTTCTTT
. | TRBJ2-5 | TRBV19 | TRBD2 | CASSIGGRDQETQYF | TGTGCCAGTAGTATAGGCGGGAGAGATCAAGAGACCCAGTACTTC
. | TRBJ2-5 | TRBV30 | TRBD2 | CAWSPAGGTQETQYF | TGTGCCTGGAGCCCTGCGGGGGGAACCCAAGAGACCCAGTACTTC
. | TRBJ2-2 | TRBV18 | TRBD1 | CASSPRAGQGVGELFF | TGTGCCAGCTCACCGAGAGCGGGACAGGGTGTCGGGGAGCTGTTTTTT
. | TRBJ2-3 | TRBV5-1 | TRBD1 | CASGPGQTTDTQYF | TGCGCCAGCGGGCCGGGACAGACCACAGATACGCAGTATTTT
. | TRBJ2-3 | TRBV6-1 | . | CASISDITDTQYF | TGTGCCAGCATCTCGGACATCACAGATACGCAGTATTTT
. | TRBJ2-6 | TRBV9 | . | CASSVTIGISGANVLTF | TGTGCCAGCAGCGTTACAATAGGCATTTCTGGGGCCAACGTCCTGACTTTC
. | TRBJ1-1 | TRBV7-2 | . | CASSSFGGPNTEAFF | TGTGCCAGCAGCTCCTTCGGAGGGCCAAACACTGAAGCTTTCTTT
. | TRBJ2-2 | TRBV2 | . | CASSLVEGAGELFF | TGTGCCAGCAGTCTGGTGGAAGGTGCCGGGGAGCTGTTTTTT
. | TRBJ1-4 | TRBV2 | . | CASSDPGSATNEKLFF | TGTGCCAGCAGTGACCCAGGAAGCGCAACTAATGAAAAACTGTTTTTT
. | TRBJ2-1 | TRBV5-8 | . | CASSLEGLQGNEQFF | TGTGCCAGCAGCTTAGAGGGACTTCAGGGGAATGAGCAGTTCTTC
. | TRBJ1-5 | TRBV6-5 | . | CASSSAGGLSNQPQHF | TGTGCCAGCAGTTCGGCGGGCGGATTAAGCAATCAGCCCCAGCATTTT
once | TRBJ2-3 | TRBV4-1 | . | CASSQDQGRSTDTQYF | TGCGCCAGCAGCCAAGATCAGGGGAGAAGCACAGATACGCAGTATTTT
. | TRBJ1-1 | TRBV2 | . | CASLLSTGNTEAFF | TGTGCCAGCCTGCTCTCGACAGGGAACACTGAAGCTTTCTTT